The 10 T cell receptor beta chains presented below share a single source sample, sequenced in a study of blood T cell repertoires in COVID-19. Clones were sequenced by immunoSEQ multiplex PCR, and TCRdb holds only the in-frame ones, with some missing. The sample carries about 93,000 clones, 90% recorded once. What was sequenced was peripheral blood. The receptor source for this set is a human donor with active COVID-19. The donor label of this sample is uncertain.

The rearrangement uses TRBV18 and TRBJ2-7, with 16 bases aligning to TRBD2. V lost 8 bases to trimming and J lost 6 bases; unmatched junction nucleotides: 10. The germline gives CDR1 KGHSH, CDR2 LQKENI. The CDR3 is 16 residues long. The CDR3 is CASQGTSGGAVGEQYF. The DNA for the CDR3 is TGTGCCAGCCAGGGGACTAGCGGGGGGGCGGTCGGCGAGCAGTACTTC.

This rearrangement joins TRBV5-4 to TRBJ2-3, with TRBD2 identical over 10 bases. J gave up 0 bases and V 7 bases, and 11 bases lay outside the gene matches. CDR1 is SGHNT and CDR2 is YYREEE in the germline V gene (reference sequence). The CDR3 has 17 amino acids. This CDR3 is CASGYLLAGFSTDTQYF. The CDR3 nucleotides are TGTGCCAGCGGTTATTTACTAGCGGGGTTCAGCACAGATACGCAGTATTTT.

The chain combines TRBV28 with TRBJ1-4, with 8 bases aligning to TRBD1. Germline V gives CDR1 MDHEN, CDR2 SYDVKM. J was trimmed by 5 bases and V by 5 bases; bases with no gene match: 7. The CDR3 is made up of 15 amino acids. CDR3 sequence reads: CASSGTGGINEKLFF. The CDR3 DNA follows: TGTGCCAGCAGTGGAACAGGGGGGATAAATGAAAAACTGTTTTTT.

The chain employs TRBV4-1 and TRBJ1-4; no firm D call. This CDR3 region has 17 residues. Germline assignment: CDR1 MGHRA and CDR2 YSYEKL. Trimming shortened V by 7 bases and J by 0 bases, and 18 bases separated the two germline ends. CDR3 sequence: CASTRTNVGATNEKLFF. CDR3 nucleotide sequence: TGCGCCAGCACACGAACGAATGTCGGTGCAACTAATGAAAAACTGTTTTTT.

This rearrangement joins TRBV29-1 to TRBJ2-7, with 8 bases lining up with TRBD1. Germline V gene data show CDR1 as SQVTM and CDR2 as ANQGSEA. The CDR3 loop spans 15 amino acids. Trimming cost V 0 bases and J 0 bases; bases outside gene matches: 4. CDR3 coding DNA: TGCAGCGTTGAAGACCGGACAGGGAGCTCCTACGAGCAGTACTTC. Translation gives CSVEDRTGSSYEQYF.

V is TRBV7-9 and J is TRBJ1-1, with a possible D match to TRBD1 (6 bases). Trimming stripped 5 bases from V and 0 bases from J, with 16 bases between. The CDR3 consists of 16 residues. From germline, CDR1 is SEHNR and CDR2 FQNEAQ (reference sequence). The CDR3 DNA follows: TGTGCCAGCAGCCCAACAACGGGACACCTGAACACTGAAGCTTTCTTT. It codes for CASSPTTGHLNTEAFF.

The rearrangement uses TRBV5-6 and TRBJ2-4; D is possibly TRBD1 (7 bases). The CDR3 contains 17 residues. V was cut by 4 bases and J by 9 bases, with 26 bases left in between. The V gene's germline CDR1 is SGHDT and CDR2 YYEEEE. CDR3 loop: CASSTQVQGLRRVIQYF. The CDR3 DNA reads as TGTGCCAGCAGCACACAAGTACAGGGGCTTCGGAGGGTCATTCAGTACTTC.

This rearrangement joins TRBV19 to TRBJ2-7; TRBD1 aligns across 12 bases. V lost 5 bases and J lost 6; bases outside the gene matches: 8. From germline, CDR1 is LNHDA and CDR2 SQIVND (reference sequence). The CDR3 consists of 15 residues. The CDR3 loop is CASSPRGQGASEQYF. CDR3 coding DNA: TGTGCCAGTAGTCCTCGGGGACAGGGGGCGTCCGAGCAGTACTTC.

The chain carries TRBV18 and TRBJ2-7; D is possibly TRBD1 (6 bases). Germline assignment: CDR1 KGHSH and CDR2 LQKENI. Trimming took off 3 bases at V and 0 bases at J, with 15 bases between the two ends. This CDR3 contains 16 residues. Here the CDR3 reads CASSPRGGFSSYEQYF. The CDR3 DNA reads as TGTGCCAGCTCACCCCGAGGGGGTTTCTCCTCCTACGAGCAGTACTTC.

The rearrangement uses TRBV6-6 and TRBJ1-2; 10 nucleotides agree with TRBD1. With 4 bases clipped from V and 7 bases from J, the junction kept 9 bases outside the gene matches. This CDR3 contains 15 residues. Germline values: CDR1 MNHNY, CDR2 SVGAGI (reference sequence). The CDR3 is CASSSPRDRGGGYTF. CDR3 DNA sequence: TGTGCCAGCAGTTCCCCCCGGGACAGGGGCGGTGGCTACACCTTC.